The T cell receptor (beta chain) under discussion was sequenced for a study of PD-1 blockade in classical Hodgkin lymphoma. As concerns this clone: What it binds is not known.

Study-wide points: Whereas CD4+ TCR diversity had risen significantly by C4D1, CD8+ TCR diversity had not.

Time point indicated: cycle 4 day 1 (C4D1), after 5 to 7 weeks of nivolumab. Autologous stem cell transplantation was followed by relapse in every patient, and brentuximab vedotin exposure varied. Sequencing was performed with immunoSEQ multiplex PCR; in TCRdb, only in-frame clones are kept and a portion is missing. The profile shows under 130,000 clones, about 92% of them singletons. CDR1 is KGHSH, CDR2 LQKENI, per germline. The CDR3 has 15 residues. V was pared by 4 bases and J by 6 bases, with 10 bases of the junction left unmatched. The receptor was derived from a human donor with classical Hodgkin lymphoma. The gene calls are TRBV18 and TRBJ2-7, with 9 bases identical to TRBD1. The sample consisted of peripheral blood mononuclear cells (PBMCs), taken before the fourth cycle of nivolumab. CDR3 DNA sequence: TGTGCCAGCTCACAGAATTACAGGGGGCTCGGCGAGCAGTACTTC. It codes for CASSQNYRGLGEQYF.